This is a list of T cell receptor beta chains from one sample in a study of T cell changes during pregnancy in multiple sclerosis. The method was immunoSEQ multiplex PCR; TCRdb's version includes in-frame clones alone and lacks a portion of them. The repertoire includes roughly 49,000 clones, 95% of them detected once, and approximately 6% sits in the top ten. Here the sequenced sample was CD8+ T cells from peripheral blood mononuclear cells, taken in the first trimester of pregnancy. These receptors were taken from a female donor with multiple sclerosis, enrolled in a pregnancy study. Both conserved end residues are part of each CDR3. D genes are given only for firm matches. Expanded clones are given a class, and other clones once, few, many or no size at all.

d_gene	abundance	v_gene	j_gene	CDR3aa	CDR3nt
.	.	TRBV15	TRBJ2-1	CATSLEFGSYNEQFF	TGTGCCACCAGCCTAGAATTTGGGTCCTACAATGAGCAGTTCTTC
TRBD1	.	TRBV6-1	TRBJ1-1	CASSDWDRETGNTEAFF	TGTGCCAGCAGTGATTGGGACAGGGAAACGGGGAACACTGAAGCTTTCTTT
.	.	TRBV30	TRBJ2-7	CAWSPTAYEQYF	TGTGCCTGGAGCCCCACAGCCTACGAGCAGTACTTC
TRBD2	once	TRBV4-3	TRBJ2-3	CASSQALSSGRADTQYF	TGCGCCAGCAGCCAAGCCCTCTCTAGCGGGAGAGCAGATACGCAGTATTTT
TRBD2	.	TRBV4-3	TRBJ2-1	CASSQGGGRLASSYNEQFF	TGCGCCAGCAGCCAAGGCGGCGGCAGACTAGCGAGTTCCTACAATGAGCAGTTCTTC
.	.	TRBV6-6	TRBJ2-3	CASSYRDTDTQYF	TGTGCCAGCAGTTACCGGGACACAGATACGCAGTATTTT
.	.	TRBV30	TRBJ1-1	CAWSVPAAFGVEAFF	TGTGCCTGGAGTGTACCGGCAGCATTCGGGGTTGAAGCTTTCTTT
TRBD1	.	TRBV7-8	TRBJ1-1	CASSPGQGNTEAFF	TGTGCCAGCAGCCCAGGACAGGGGAACACTGAAGCTTTCTTT
TRBD1	.	TRBV23-1	TRBJ2-7	CASSHWNYGTERSNEQYF	TGCGCCAGCAGTCACTGGAACTACGGGACAGAAAGGTCCAACGAGCAGTACTTC
TRBD2	once	TRBV4-2	TRBJ2-7	CASSQEGGSSYEQYF	TGTGCCAGCAGCCAAGAGGGCGGGAGTAGTTACGAGCAGTACTTC
.	.	TRBV11-2	TRBJ2-1	CASSLMGSSYNEQFF	TGTGCCAGCAGCTTAATGGGCAGCTCCTACAATGAGCAGTTCTTC
.	.	TRBV11-2	TRBJ2-1	CASSLRGVANWDEQFF	TGTGCCAGCAGCTTAAGGGGTGTGGCCAACTGGGATGAGCAGTTCTTC
.	.	TRBV2	TRBJ2-7	CASSEVGRAYEQYF	TGTGCCAGCAGTGAAGTCGGTAGAGCCTACGAGCAGTACTTC
TRBD2	.	TRBV19	TRBJ2-5	CASESGGEETQYF	TGTGCCAGTGAAAGCGGGGGGGAAGAGACCCAGTACTTC
.	.	TRBV14	TRBJ1-2	CASSQAGWTSYGYTF	TGTGCCAGCAGCCAAGCGGGGTGGACTAGCTATGGCTACACCTTC
TRBD1	.	TRBV5-6	TRBJ1-2	CASKVEDRGRDGYTF	TGTGCCAGCAAAGTGGAGGACAGGGGGAGGGATGGCTACACCTTC
.	.	TRBV19	TRBJ1-1	CASSLTGNTEAFF	TGTGCCAGTAGTCTAACAGGGAACACTGAAGCTTTCTTT
TRBD2	.	TRBV5-1	TRBJ2-1	CASSLMGEGPNEQFF	TGCGCCAGCAGCTTGATGGGGGAGGGCCCGAATGAGCAGTTCTTC
.	.	TRBV14	TRBJ1-1	CASSQDLTASAEAFF	TGTGCCAGCAGCCAAGATCTGACAGCGTCTGCTGAAGCTTTCTTT
.	.	TRBV10-3	TRBJ2-1	CAINHRESSYNEQFF	TGTGCCATCAACCACAGGGAAAGCTCCTACAATGAGCAGTTCTTC